This record looks at one T cell receptor (beta chain) sequence and its context. It lacks a known antigen. No base quality values were provided; no much bigger clone lies one nucleotide off. Collaborating institutions collected whole blood in K2EDTA tubes following their own protocols. Collaborator samples were shipped for TCRbeta analysis as frozen whole blood, isolated PBMCs, or DNA extracted from either sample type. TCRbeta CDR3 regions were amplified from genomic DNA by means of the immunoSEQ Assay, a bias-controlled multiplex PCR. Concerning the study's data processing: The number of nucleated cells in each sample was estimated by amplification of reference gene primers within the assay. To quantify the absolute abundance of each unique TCRbeta CDR3 rearrangement, sequence reads were collapsed and filtered. For each sample, productive Simpson clonality was calculated as the square root of Simpson's diversity index across productive rearrangements. Held by TCRdb, this immuneACCESS table contains in-frame sequences only and omits some clones. Under half of the omission traces to an unresolved V gene where checked; the cause of the rest is unknown. V and J calls and clone size are copied from that table; D and trimming were computed from the DNA. Present in this sample are about 200,000 clones, roughly 90% of which were seen just once. The ten largest clones capture around 0.53% of the sample.

The record originates from a study of blood T cell repertoires in COVID-19 (dated by TCRdb to between 2020 and 2021). About the study as a whole: Collaborator samples came from the United States, Italy and Spain and covered acute and convalescent phases of COVID-19. The prospective study material was composed of cDNA or gDNA derived from T cells, B-cell-depleted T cells, or PBMCs. The dataset comprised deeply sampled blood TCRbeta repertoires from subjects exposed to, actively infected with, or recovered from COVID-19. A freely available public database, intended as a resource for researchers studying the immune response to SARS-CoV-2, is where the repertoires were released. Samples came from the ongoing ImmuneRACE study (first 160 participants) plus 1,254 subjects from 6 global collaborators. A de-identified subject ID, COVID-19 status, age in years and sex were almost always included in the sample metadata. HLA class I and class II types, where available, came from metadata supplied by the sample provider rather than from assay-based typing.

The germline V gene (reference sequence) provides CDR1 LNHNV and CDR2 YYDKDF. CDR3 length: 16 amino acids, cysteine to phenylalanine. The entry retains the CDR3 DNA only, 48 bases that are in frame from base 1. Here V drops 0 bases and J drops 4 bases, and the junction holds 3 bases not matched to any gene. Overall results and qualifications from the work: How much clinical and demographic metadata was included differed by source and by participant, and the metadata was provided uncurated.

Input material: peripheral blood. The receptor chain draws on TRBV15 and TRBJ2-3, with 11 bases matching TRBD2. The clonotype originates from a man in his forties or fifties with acute or convalescent COVID-19. The sequence in DNA is TGTGCCACCAGCAGAGACCTAGCGGGGGGCCCAGATACGCAGTATTTT. Its product reads: CATSRDLAGGPDTQYF. The entire variable domain, with the stretches around the CDR3 drawn from the reference TRBV15 and TRBJ2-3 proteins, is DAMVIQNPRYQVTQFGKPVTLSCSQTLNHNVMYWYQQKSSQAPKLLFHYYDKDFNNEADTPDNFQSRRPNTSFCFLDIRSPGLGDTAMYLCATSRDLAGGPDTQYFGPGTRLTVL.